Sequencing of this T cell receptor (beta chain) was carried out in a study of CD8 T cells in ankylosing spondylitis. Study-level findings and limits: Disease-associated clones were CD8+ and fairly uncommon in peripheral blood. For ankylosing spondylitis blood, a TCR beta motif of fewer than 10 highly homologous variants appeared characteristic. Significant enrichment of disease-linked clones was reportedly seen in matched ankylosing spondylitis synovial fluid.

About this clonotype itself: Its antigen is as yet unknown.

Using quantitative 5'-RACE with molecular barcodes, the authors made TCR beta libraries. TCRdb recomputed calls from the 5' RACE reads with MiXCR, one row per CDR3 protein. This sample has about 540,000 distinct CDR3 sequences, with about 13% found just once. The length of the CDR3 is 15 residues. V dropped 1 base and J dropped 11 bases, with 15 bases sitting between them. V usage is TRBV12-3 or TRBV12-4 and J usage is TRBJ1-6, with no clear D. This TCR came from a male donor with ankylosing spondylitis. Sequencing was performed on blood, either unsorted or a sorted T cell fraction (not recorded which). CDR3 sequence: CASSLGVAGPAPLHF. The CDR3 DNA follows: TGTGCCAGCAGTTTAGGGGTGGCAGGCCCAGCACCCCTCCACTTT.